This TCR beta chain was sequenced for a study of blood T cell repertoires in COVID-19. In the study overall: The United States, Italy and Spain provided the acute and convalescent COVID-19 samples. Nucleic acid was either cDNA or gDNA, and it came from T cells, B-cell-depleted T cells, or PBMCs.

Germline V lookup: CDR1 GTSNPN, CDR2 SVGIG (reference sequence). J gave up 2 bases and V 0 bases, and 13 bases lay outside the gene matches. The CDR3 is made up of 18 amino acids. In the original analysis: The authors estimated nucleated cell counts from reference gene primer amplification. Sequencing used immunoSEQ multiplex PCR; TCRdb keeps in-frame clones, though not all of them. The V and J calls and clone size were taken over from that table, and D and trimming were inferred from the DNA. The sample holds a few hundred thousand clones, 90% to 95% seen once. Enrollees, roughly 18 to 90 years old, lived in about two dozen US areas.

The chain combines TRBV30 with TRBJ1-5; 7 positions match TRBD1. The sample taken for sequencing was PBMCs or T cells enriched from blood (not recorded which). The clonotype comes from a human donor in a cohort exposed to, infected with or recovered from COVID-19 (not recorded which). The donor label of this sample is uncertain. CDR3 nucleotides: TGTGCCTGGAGTGTACCCCTCGCGACAGGGTGGGGCAATCAGCCCCAGCATTTT. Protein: CAWSVPLATGWGNQPQHF.